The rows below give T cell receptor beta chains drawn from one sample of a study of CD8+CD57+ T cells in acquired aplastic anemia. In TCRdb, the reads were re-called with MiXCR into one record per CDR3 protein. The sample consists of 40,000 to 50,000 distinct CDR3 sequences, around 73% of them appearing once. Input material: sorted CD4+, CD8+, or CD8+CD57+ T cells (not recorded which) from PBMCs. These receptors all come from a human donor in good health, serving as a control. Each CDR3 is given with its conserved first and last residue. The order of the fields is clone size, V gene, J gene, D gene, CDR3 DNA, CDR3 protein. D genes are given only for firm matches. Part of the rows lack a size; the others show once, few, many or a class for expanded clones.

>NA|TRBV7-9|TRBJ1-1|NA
TGTGCCAGCAGCTTATCCAGGAACACTGAAGCTTCCTTT
CASSLSRNTEASF
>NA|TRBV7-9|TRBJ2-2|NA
TGTGCCAGCAGTACCGGGACCGAGCTGTTTTTT
CASSTGTELFF
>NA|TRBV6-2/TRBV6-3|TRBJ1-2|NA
TGTGCCAGCAGTTACAAGGCAGGGTATGGCTACACCTTC
CASSYKAGYGYTF
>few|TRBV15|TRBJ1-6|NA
TGTGCCACCAGCCAAGGGGAAGCACTCACGGGGACACCCCTCCACTTT
CATSQGEALTGTPLHF
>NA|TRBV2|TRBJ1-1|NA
TGTGCCAGCACTTGGTTATTGACTGAAGCTTTCTTT
CASTWLLTEAFF
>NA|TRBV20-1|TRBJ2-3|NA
TGCAGTGCTAGGGAGTCAGATACGCAGTATTTT
CSARESDTQYF
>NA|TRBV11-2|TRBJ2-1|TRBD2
TGTGCCAGCAGCTTAAGGGCTAGCGGGGGTTACAATGAGCAGTTCTTC
CASSLRASGGYNEQFF
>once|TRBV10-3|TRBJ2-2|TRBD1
TGTGCCAGCAGCTTAGCAGGGGGCGCGTCCGGGGAGCTGTTTTTT
CASSLAGGASGELFF
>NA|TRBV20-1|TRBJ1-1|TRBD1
TGCAGTGCTAGAGATGGGGACAGGGAGACTGAAGCTTTCTTT
CSARDGDRETEAFF
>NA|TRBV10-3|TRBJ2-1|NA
TGTGCCAGCACGTCGCCTTCCTACAATGAGCAGTTCTTC
CASTSPSYNEQFF
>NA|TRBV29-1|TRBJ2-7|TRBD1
TGCAGCGTTCTAGGCAGGGGGCCTTCCAACGAGCAGTACTTC
CSVLGRGPSNEQYF
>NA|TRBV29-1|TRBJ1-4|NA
TGCAGCGTAATGGATGAAAAACTGTTTTTT
CSVMDEKLFF
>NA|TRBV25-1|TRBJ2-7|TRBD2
TGTGCTAGCAGTGAATTGGGCGGGGGGCGCGGCTCCTACGAGCAGTACTTC
CASSELGGGRGSYEQYF
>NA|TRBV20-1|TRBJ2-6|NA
TGCAGTGCTAGAAGGGACTCGCCTTCCGGGGCCAACGTCCTGACTTTC
CSARRDSPSGANVLTF
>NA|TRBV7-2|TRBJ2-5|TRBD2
TGTGCCAGCAGCTTACTAGCGGGAGGAGGGACCCAGTACTTC
CASSLLAGGGTQYF
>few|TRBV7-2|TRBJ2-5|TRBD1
TGTGCCAGCAGCTCAGGGGGAAGCGAGACCCAGTACTTC
CASSSGGSETQYF
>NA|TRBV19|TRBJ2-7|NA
TGTGCCAGTAGTTCTCAACAGGGTTACGAGCAGTACTTC
CASSSQQGYEQYF
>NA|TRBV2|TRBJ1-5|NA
TGTGCCAGCAGTACTTACAGGGATCAGCCCCAGCATTTT
CASSTYRDQPQHF
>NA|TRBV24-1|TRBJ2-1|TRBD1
TGTGCCACCAGTGCCGCGACAGGGTCAGCGTCCTACAATGAGCAGTTCTTC
CATSAATGSASYNEQFF
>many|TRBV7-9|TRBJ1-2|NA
TGTGCCAGCAGCTTCGGACAGACCCCTGCCGACTATGGCTACACCTTC
CASSFGQTPADYGYTF
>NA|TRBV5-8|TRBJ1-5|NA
TGTGCCAGCAGCTTGGCCAGGGGAACCTTTCAGCCCCAGCATTTT
CASSLARGTFQPQHF
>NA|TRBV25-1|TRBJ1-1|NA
TGTGCCAGCACCCTACAAGGGACCGGAACTGAAGCTTTCTTT
CASTLQGTGTEAFF
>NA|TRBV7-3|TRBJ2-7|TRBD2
TGTGCCAGCAGCTTAGGGGAGGGGCTCGAGCAGTACTTC
CASSLGEGLEQYF
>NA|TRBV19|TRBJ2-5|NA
TGTGCCAGCACCGAAGGAGGGGTAGGGGAGACCCAGTACTTC
CASTEGGVGETQYF
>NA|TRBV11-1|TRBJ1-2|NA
TGTGCCAGCAGCTTATACGGGACACCTGTTAACTATGGCTACACCTTC
CASSLYGTPVNYGYTF
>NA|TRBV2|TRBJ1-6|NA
TGTGCCAGCATGCTTCGTACGGGCACTCCTGCACCCCTCCACTTT
CASMLRTGTPAPLHF
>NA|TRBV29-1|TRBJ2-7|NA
TGCAGCGTTGCGGTACTGGGGGGTGAGCAGTACTTC
CSVAVLGGEQYF
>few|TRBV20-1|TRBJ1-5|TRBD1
TGCAGTGGGACTGGACAGGGCAATCAGCCCCAGCATTTT
CSGTGQGNQPQHF